The present TCR beta chain was sequenced within a study of T cells in Graves' hyperthyroidism and ophthalmopathy. About this clonotype itself: Its antigen is unidentified.

Graves' hyperthyroidism was deemed stable given no ophthalmopathy progression within 18 months. Regions amplified from RNA transcripts were the TCR beta CDR3 regions. HTBI primers were employed in a first-round RT-PCR of the TCR CDR3. TCRdb fed the multiplex PCR reads into MiXCR, producing one record per CDR3 protein. The table has 550,000 to 650,000 distinct CDR3 sequences, about 15% seen once. CDR3 length equals 16 residues. The germline V gene has CDR1 SGHNT and CDR2 YYREEE (reference sequence). With 3 bases clipped from V and 2 bases from J, the junction kept 10 bases outside the gene matches. Broader study findings: Peripheral blood also featured most of the thyroid clonotypes expanded above 0.001.

The clonotype was recovered from a woman between 40 and 55 years old with Graves' hyperthyroidism. The sequenced sample consisted of blood. The chain employs TRBV5-4 and TRBJ2-7; 8 bases align to TRBD1. The CDR3 loop is CASSSPTGDSPYEQYF. The CDR3 DNA sequence: TGTGCCAGCAGCTCTCCGACAGGGGATTCACCCTACGAGCAGTACTTC.